Below are 16 T cell receptor beta chains sequenced from a single sample in a study of blood T cell repertoires in COVID-19 (dated by TCRdb to the early 2020s). The library was obtained by the immunoSEQ multiplex PCR assay. Drawn from immuneACCESS, this table holds only the in-frame rearrangements with V and J called that TCRdb kept. Clones are partly lost; checked studies trace under half to an unresolved V gene and leave the rest unexplained. The table for this sample lists roughly 6,600 clones; roughly 86% of them were counted only once. Clones ranked in the top ten supply about a fifth of the sample. The sample consisted of peripheral blood. All receptors derive from a human donor in a cohort sampled during active COVID-19.

Here the CDR3 DNA reads TGTGCCAGCAGCTTCTCAGCAGGTTTCGGCACTGAAGCTTTCTTT. Its translation: CASSFSAGFGTEAFF. The rearrangement links TRBV7-2 to TRBJ1-1; unclear D gene. The CDR3 is made up of 15 amino acids. The V gene's germline CDR1 is SGHTA and CDR2 FQGNSA. With 3 bases removed from V and 4 bases from J, the gap between germline ends came to 15 bases.

V is TRBV4-2 and J is TRBJ1-6, with TRBD1 identical over 8 bases. CDR1 and CDR2 (germline): LGHNA, YNFKEQ. Germline trimming cut 1 base from V and 14 bases from J; bases unmatched to any gene: 7. CDR3 length equals 14 residues. The CDR3 nucleotides read TGTGCCAGCAGCCAAGCCCTACAGGGGGGGACCCTCCACTTT. Protein: CASSQALQGGTLHF.

V gene TRBV2 combines with J gene TRBJ2-7; the D gene is possibly TRBD1 (6 bases). The CDR3 has 15 residues. The V gene lost 1 base and the J gene lost 2 bases, with 12 bases spanning the gap. In germline, CDR1 is SNHLY, CDR2 FYNNEI. The CDR3 protein is CASSEGHRATYEQYF. As DNA, the CDR3 is TGTGCCAGCAGTGAAGGGCACAGGGCTACCTACGAGCAGTACTTC. Filled out from reference TRBV2 and TRBJ2-7, the complete variable domain reads EPEVTQTPSHQVTQMGQEVILRCVPISNHLYFYWYRQILGQKVEFLVSFYNNEISEKSEIFDDQFSVERPDGSNFTLKIRSTKLEDSAMYFCASSEGHRATYEQYFGPGTRLTVT.

The chain carries TRBV9 and TRBJ2-7; 12 bases align to TRBD1. This CDR3 region has 15 residues. V was pared by 3 bases and J by 4 bases, with 5 bases of the junction left unmatched. Germline V gene lookup returns CDR1 SGDLS and CDR2 YYNGEE. The CDR3 DNA reads TGTGCCAGCAGCGAGGGACAGGGGGCAGGGTACGAGCAGTACTTC. Amino acids: CASSEGQGAGYEQYF. The full variable domain, rest sourced from reference TRBV9 and TRBJ2-7, is DSGVTQTPKHLITATGQRVTLRCSPRSGDLSVYWYQQSLDQGLQFLIQYYNGEERAKGNILERFSAQQFPDLHSELNLSSLELGDSALYFCASSEGQGAGYEQYFGPGTRLTVT.

The gene calls are TRBV25-1 and TRBJ1-4; 7 bases agree with TRBD1. V shed 3 bases, J shed 4 bases, and the junction held 2 bases outside the gene matches. Germline V gene sequence: CDR1 MGHDK, CDR2 SYGVNS. The CDR3 is made up of 14 amino acids. CDR3 protein: CASSDDRVNEKLFF. In DNA, the CDR3 is TGTGCCAGCAGTGACGACAGGGTTAATGAAAAACTGTTTTTT. Full variable domain (missing parts from reference TRBV25-1 and TRBJ1-4): EADIYQTPRYLVIGTGKKITLECSQTMGHDKMYWYQQDPGMELHLIHYSYGVNSTEKGDLSSESTVSRIRTEHFPLTLESARPSHTSQYLCASSDDRVNEKLFFGSGTQLSVL.

This clone was seen a single time. This rearrangement joins TRBV19 to TRBJ2-2, with 8 nucleotides matching TRBD2. The CDR3 loop spans 13 amino acids. Germline loops: CDR1 LNHDA, CDR2 SQIVND (reference sequence). The CDR3 region has the DNA TGTGCTAGCGGGGCACGCGGCACCGGGGAGCTGTTTTTT. Amino acids: CASGARGTGELFF.

The chain links TRBV5-1 to TRBJ2-7, with a weak D call TRBD2 (6 bases). The CDR3 sequence is 14 residues long. Trimming shortened V by 0 bases and J by 6 bases, and 13 bases separated the two germline ends. CDR1 and CDR2 from the germline V gene are SGHRS and YFSETQ. The CDR3 is CASSLARTEGEQYF. The CDR3 nucleotides read TGCGCCAGCAGCTTGGCGAGAACGGAGGGCGAGCAGTACTTC.

The rearrangement uses TRBV7-9 and TRBJ1-1; D is possibly TRBD1 (6 bases). Germline V lookup: CDR1 SEHNR, CDR2 FQNEAQ (reference sequence). The CDR3 is 14 amino acids. V lost 3 bases and J 1 base, leaving 9 bases between the germline ends. This CDR3 reads CASSLDSQNTEAFF. The CDR3 DNA follows: TGTGCCAGCAGCTTGGACAGCCAGAACACTGAAGCTTTCTTT.

A single count supports this clone. The J gene is TRBJ1-5, the V gene TRBV18; D perhaps matches TRBD1 (5 bases). The germline V and J ends were trimmed by 2 bases and 5 bases, with 10 bases remaining between them. CDR1 and CDR2 (germline): KGHSH, LQKENI. The CDR3 consists of 14 residues. The CDR3 DNA sequence: TGTGCCAGCTCACCAACAGGTAATGATCAGCCCCAGCATTTT. Protein: CASSPTGNDQPQHF.

The V and J genes are TRBV7-9 and TRBJ2-1; the D gene is possibly TRBD1 (5 bases). The CDR3 consists of 16 residues. Looked up from germline, CDR1 is SEHNR and CDR2 is FQNEAQ (reference sequence). With 0 bases removed from V and 6 bases from J, the gap between germline ends came to 15 bases. CDR3 in amino acids: CASSLALSVRVNEQFF. The DNA for the CDR3 is TGTGCCAGCAGCTTAGCGCTGAGCGTCAGGGTCAATGAGCAGTTCTTC.

V gene TRBV3-1 (or the pseudogene TRBV3-2) combines with J gene TRBJ2-3; 7 bases line up with TRBD1. The V and J ends lost 3 bases and 7 bases, in that order; junction bases with no gene match: 10. The germline V gene has CDR1 LGHDT and CDR2 YNNKEL (reference sequence). The CDR3 runs 15 residues. The CDR3 spells CASSQWGTESNTQYF. The CDR3 bases are TGTGCCAGCAGCCAGTGGGGGACAGAGTCGAATACGCAGTATTTT.

The chain joins TRBV7-9 to TRBJ2-3, with 9 bases matching TRBD2. CDR1 SEHNR and CDR2 FQNEAQ come from the germline V gene (reference sequence). CDR3 length equals 16 residues. With V trimmed by 6 bases and J by 3 bases, 10 bases remained unmatched. CDR3 bases: TGTGCCAGCAGTTTGGGGGCGGGAGGGAGAACAGATACGCAGTATTTT. Its protein is CASSLGAGGRTDTQYF.

J is TRBJ2-5 and V is TRBV3-1 (or the pseudogene TRBV3-2), with 8 nucleotides matching TRBD2. Germline CDR1 and CDR2: LGHDT and YNNKEL (reference sequence). This CDR3 comprises 14 residues. The V segment lost 4 bases and the J segment 5 bases; nucleotides outside the gene matches: 6. The DNA for the CDR3 is TGTGCCAGCAGCCGGCGGGGGGCTAGGGAGACCCAGTACTTC. Encoded protein: CASSRRGARETQYF.

The chain couples TRBV7-9 to TRBJ2-3; 12 nucleotides line up with TRBD2. The CDR3 extends over 17 amino acids. Germline V lookup: CDR1 SEHNR, CDR2 FQNEAQ (reference sequence). V lost 4 bases and J lost 4; bases outside the gene matches: 9. CDR3 DNA sequence: TGTGCCAGCAGCTCGAGGCTAGCGGGGGGGCGGTCAGATACGCAGTATTTT. Amino acid sequence: CASSSRLAGGRSDTQYF.

The chain combines TRBV29-1 with TRBJ2-5, with D possibly being TRBD1 (6 bases). The V end was cut by 1 base, the J end by 4 bases, with 13 bases between. This CDR3 has 14 amino acids. Per germline, CDR1 SQVTM and CDR2 ANQGSEA. The CDR3 coding sequence is TGCAGCGTTGAAGGACAGGTTAGGGGAGAGACCCAGTACTTC. It specifies CSVEGQVRGETQYF.

The chain carries TRBV27 and TRBJ2-3; 10 bases line up with TRBD2. V shed 2 bases, J shed 2 bases, and the junction held 1 base outside the gene matches. The germline CDR1 and CDR2 sequences are MNHEY and SMNVEV (reference sequence). The CDR3 loop spans 15 amino acids. CDR3 region: CASSLGLAVTDTQYF. The DNA for the CDR3 is TGTGCCAGCAGTTTAGGACTAGCGGTCACAGATACGCAGTATTTT.